This T cell receptor (beta chain) was recovered during a study of T cells in women clearing cervical HPV infection. In the study overall: No precancer developed; the control's incident HPV16 infection cleared within 12 months.

Of note for this clone: The CDR3 end falls 3 residues outside the read, so it is completed with the germline J gene.

Clones were read by immunoSEQ multiplex PCR, and TCRdb kept only the in-frame ones, dropping some. This sample's clone table lists roughly 30,000 clones. HPV was found by MY09/MY11 PCR and dot-blot genotyping. This CDR3 region has 12 residues. Trimming stripped 2 bases from V and 5 bases from J, with 9 bases between. In germline, CDR1 is GTSNPN, CDR2 SVGIG (reference sequence). The V and J genes are TRBV30 and TRBJ2-5, with TRBD2 as a possible D gene (5 bases). The clonotype comes from a woman aged 18 to 75 with a cervical HPV16 infection that either progressed to CIN3+ or cleared (not recorded which). Source material: blood buffy coat. CDR3 DNA (partial): TGTGCCTGGAGTATCGGGGTTGAGACC. This gives the protein CAWSIGVET. The CDR3 reads in full as CAWSIGVETQYF.